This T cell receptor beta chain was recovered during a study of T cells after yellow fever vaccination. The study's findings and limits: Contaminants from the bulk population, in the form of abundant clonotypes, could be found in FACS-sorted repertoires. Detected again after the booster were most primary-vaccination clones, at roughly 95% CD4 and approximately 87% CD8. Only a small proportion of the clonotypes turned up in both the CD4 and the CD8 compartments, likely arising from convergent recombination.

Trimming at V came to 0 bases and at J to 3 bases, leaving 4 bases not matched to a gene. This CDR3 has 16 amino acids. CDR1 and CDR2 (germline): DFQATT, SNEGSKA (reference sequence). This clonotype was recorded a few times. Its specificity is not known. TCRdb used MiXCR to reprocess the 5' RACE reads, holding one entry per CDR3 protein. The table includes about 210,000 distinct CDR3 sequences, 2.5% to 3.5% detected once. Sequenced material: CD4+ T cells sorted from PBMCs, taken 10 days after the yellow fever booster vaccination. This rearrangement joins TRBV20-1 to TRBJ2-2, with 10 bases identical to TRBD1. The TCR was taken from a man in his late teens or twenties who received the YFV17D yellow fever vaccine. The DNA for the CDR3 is TGCAGTGCTAGAGAATCCGGGACAGGGGACACCGGGGAGCTGTTTTTT. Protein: CSARESGTGDTGELFF.